Listed below are T cell receptor beta chains from one sample, sequenced in a study of T cells in Graves' hyperthyroidism and ophthalmopathy. MiXCR was run by TCRdb on the multiplex PCR reads, yielding one entry per CDR3 protein. In the table there are some 620,000 distinct CDR3 sequences, about 17% of which are singletons. Sequenced sample: blood. Receptors were obtained from a woman younger than 45 with Graves' hyperthyroidism. The CDR3 runs from the conserved cysteine through the conserved F or W. A D gene is named only where the DNA matches it firmly. Clone size appears in some rows only: once, few, many, or a class for an expanded clone.

d_call j_call clone_size v_call cdr3_aa cdr3_nt
. TRBJ2-4 many TRBV20-1 CSASRSGQVAKNIQYF TGCAGTGCTAGTAGGTCGGGGCAGGTCGCCAAAAACATTCAGTACTTC
TRBD2 TRBJ2-7 few TRBV18 CASSPPGGDPTYEQYF TGTGCCAGCTCCCCTCCGGGGGGGGACCCCACCTACGAGCAGTACTTC
. TRBJ2-1 many TRBV20-1 CSMRGGLALTYNEQFF TGCAGTATGCGAGGGGGGTTAGCGCTTACCTACAATGAGCAGTTCTTC
TRBD1 TRBJ2-3 few TRBV6-1 CASSLGTGLGDTQYF TGTGCCAGCAGCCTCGGGACAGGGCTGGGAGATACGCAGTATTTT
. TRBJ2-7 . TRBV7-3 CASSVYRDYEQYF TGTGCCAGCAGCGTGTACAGGGACTACGAGCAGTACTTC
. TRBJ2-7 . TRBV20-1 CSARVPTLSEQYF TGCAGTGCTAGGGTCCCCACTCTTAGTGAGCAGTACTTC
TRBD2 TRBJ2-5 . TRBV6-1 CATRATAGGETQYF TGTGCCACTCGAGCGACCGCGGGAGGAGAGACCCAGTACTTC
. TRBJ2-2 many TRBV20-1 CSASRGNTGELFF TGCAGTGCTAGTCGAGGGAACACCGGGGAGCTGTTTTTT
. TRBJ1-4 . TRBV30 CAWSVSEKLFF TGTGCCTGGAGTGTATCTGAAAAACTGTTTTTT
TRBD1 TRBJ2-7 . TRBV7-6 CASSLMVITGQGLYEQYF TGTGCCAGCAGCTTAATGGTTATAACTGGACAGGGGCTTTACGAGCAGTACTTC
TRBD1 TRBJ1-1 few TRBV4-1 CASSQDVGQGRAFF TGCGCCAGCAGCCAAGATGTCGGACAGGGAAGGGCTTTCTTT
. TRBJ1-4 . TRBV5-1 CASSLSPGQAELFF TGCGCCAGCAGTTTATCTCCGGGCCAAGCGGAACTGTTTTTT
. TRBJ2-5 many TRBV3-1 CASSQGVSHETQYF TGTGCCAGCAGCCAAGGAGTGAGTCACGAGACCCAGTACTTC
TRBD2 TRBJ2-7 few TRBV3-1 CASSRDRLAGGYEQYF TGTGCCAGCAGCCGTGACCGACTAGCGGGAGGGTACGAGCAGTACTTC
TRBD1 TRBJ1-5 many TRBV28 CASSSLIFTGGNQPQHF TGTGCCAGCAGTTCTCTTATCTTCACAGGGGGCAATCAGCCCCAGCATTTT
. TRBJ2-1 . TRBV20-1 CSARDNYEQFF TGCAGTGCTAGAGACAACTATGAGCAGTTCTTC
TRBD2 TRBJ2-1 . TRBV6-5 CASSYSGTSGSYNEQFF TGTGCCAGCAGTTACTCCGGGACTAGCGGGAGCTACAATGAGCAGTTCTTC
. TRBJ2-2 many TRBV29-1 CSVGAHLTGELFF TGCAGCGTTGGAGCACATCTGACCGGGGAGCTGTTTTTT
. TRBJ2-3 few TRBV24-1 CATGIKTTSTDTQYF TGTGCCACCGGAATTAAGACAACGAGCACAGATACGCAGTATTTT
. TRBJ1-4 once TRBV29-1 CSVADRATNENLFF TGCAGCGTGGCTGACAGAGCAACTAATGAAAACCTGTTTTTT
TRBD2 TRBJ2-1 . TRBV5-8 CASSLAGGPGQFF TGTGCCAGCAGCTTGGCGGGAGGGCCAGGGCAGTTCTTC
TRBD1 TRBJ1-1 many TRBV28 CASRGDRNTEAFF TGTGCCAGCAGGGGGGACAGAAACACTGAAGCTTTCTTT
. TRBJ1-5 few TRBV2 CASSDSTSNQPQHF TGTGCCAGCAGTGACTCGACTAGCAATCAGCCCCAGCATTTT
. TRBJ1-5 . TRBV25-1 CASSEDGLGTPQHF TGTGCCAGCAGTGAAGACGGGCTGGGCACCCCCCAGCATTTT
. TRBJ1-1 medium-sized TRBV6-2/TRBV6-3 CASSFGRSTEAFF TGTGCCAGCAGTTTTGGGCGAAGCACTGAAGCTTTCTTT
TRBD2 TRBJ2-7 . TRBV7-2 CASSPTEAGTRVEQYF TGTGCCAGCAGCCCTACAGAAGCCGGGACTAGGGTCGAGCAGTACTTC
. TRBJ2-3 many TRBV7-2 CASSLAGGAWDTQYF TGTGCCAGCAGCTTAGCGGGGGGCGCATGGGATACGCAGTATTTT
TRBD1 TRBJ1-2 . TRBV10-2 CASTTGTGPIYGYTF TGCGCCAGCACCACCGGGACAGGTCCAATCTATGGCTACACCTTC
. TRBJ2-1 . TRBV20-1 CSARDLPTGTGHEQFF TGCAGTGCTAGAGATCTTCCAACAGGAACAGGCCATGAGCAGTTCTTC
. TRBJ1-1 many TRBV28 CASRPDSTHEAFF TGTGCCAGCAGACCGGACAGTACGCATGAAGCTTTCTTT
TRBD1 TRBJ2-7 few TRBV6-5 CASSYPRPGQSYEQYF TGTGCCAGCAGTTACCCAAGACCGGGACAGAGCTACGAGCAGTACTTC
TRBD1 TRBJ2-3 . TRBV11-2 CASSLPAGTGATDTQYF TGTGCCAGCAGCCTCCCGGCCGGGACAGGGGCAACAGATACGCAGTATTTT
. TRBJ2-7 . TRBV18 CASSPGIGFSYEQYF TGTGCCAGCTCACCAGGCATTGGGTTCTCCTACGAGCAGTACTTC
. TRBJ2-1 many TRBV7-3 CASSLTGNEQFF TGTGCCAGCAGCTTGACAGGCAATGAGCAGTTCTTC
. TRBJ2-7 . TRBV6-2/TRBV6-3 CASNRLRGSQYF TGTGCCAGCAACCGACTTCGGGGGTCGCAGTACTTC
. TRBJ2-7 few TRBV29-1 CSVVGGGPRPTYEQYF TGCAGCGTTGTAGGTGGCGGGCCCCGACCCACCTACGAGCAGTACTTC
. TRBJ1-3 few TRBV15 CATSRVGFGNTIYF TGTGCCACCAGCAGAGTTGGTTTTGGAAACACCATATATTTT
TRBD1 TRBJ2-7 . TRBV5-5 CASSYNRGEQYF TGTGCCAGCAGCTACAACAGGGGTGAGCAGTACTTC
TRBD1 TRBJ2-5 many TRBV10-3 CAISEPSPGTAFQETQYF TGTGCCATCAGTGAGCCAAGCCCCGGGACAGCTTTCCAAGAGACCCAGTACTTC
TRBD2 TRBJ2-3 . TRBV4-1 CASSQGTIASGSFGADTQYF TGCGCCAGCAGCCAAGGGACGATAGCTAGCGGGAGTTTCGGAGCAGATACGCAGTATTTT
. TRBJ2-1 many TRBV12-3/TRBV12-4 CASSLVNEQFF TGTGCCAGCAGTTTGGTCAATGAGCAGTTCTTC
TRBD1 TRBJ1-6 . TRBV30 CAWSRTGDNSPLHF TGTGCCTGGAGTCGGACAGGGGATAATTCACCCCTCCACTTT
. TRBJ2-3 . TRBV20-1 CSARIRGSLRDTQYF TGCAGTGCTAGAATCCGGGGAAGTTTGAGGGATACGCAGTATTTT
. TRBJ2-2 many TRBV6-1 CASSEEGATGELFF TGTGCCAGCAGTGAAGAAGGGGCCACCGGGGAGCTGTTTTTT
TRBD2 TRBJ2-2 once TRBV20-1 CSARDIAGVNTGELFF TGCAGTGCTAGAGATATAGCGGGAGTTAACACCGGGGAGCTGTTTTTT
TRBD1 TRBJ2-3 . TRBV28 CASSHGNRGYTDTQYF TGTGCCAGCAGCCACGGCAACAGGGGGTACACAGATACGCAGTATTTT
TRBD1 TRBJ2-7 many TRBV5-8 CASSLEDRSYEQYF TGTGCCAGCAGCTTGGAGGACAGGTCCTACGAGCAGTACTTC
TRBD2 TRBJ2-2 many TRBV7-9 CASNPPGTSGRARAGELFF TGTGCCAGCAACCCACCCGGGACTAGCGGGAGGGCCCGTGCCGGGGAGCTGTTTTTT
. TRBJ2-1 many TRBV28 CASSLGGRAYNEQFF TGTGCCAGCAGTCTAGGGGGGAGGGCTTACAATGAGCAGTTCTTC
. TRBJ2-7 . TRBV20-1 CSGPGVSYEQYF TGCAGTGGACCGGGAGTGTCCTACGAGCAGTACTTC